This TCR beta chain comes out of a study of CD8+ T cells in alopecia areata. Study observations and caveats: Greater clonality was observed in lesional scalp samples, especially alopecia totalis/universalis, versus normal scalp. Tofacitinib significantly decreased scalp clonality and expanded CD8+ clones among top 100.

Treatment: oral pan-JAK inhibitor, 5-10 mg twice daily. In each case, RNA was isolated and then reverse transcribed into cDNA as the sequencing template. Produced via immunoSEQ multiplex PCR; TCRdb's table is partial and in-frame only. The data hold approximately 100,000 clones, with about 61% observed a single time. Germline V lookup: CDR1 MNHEY, CDR2 SMNVEV (reference sequence). Trimming stripped 3 bases from V and 7 bases from J, with 10 bases between. This CDR3 has 14 amino acids. Comments on this clone: The target antigen is unknown.

The clonotype originates from a human donor with alopecia areata. The source material was CD8+ T cells sorted from blood, sampled at approximately week 61, from a patient treated with tofacitinib. V and J are TRBV27 and TRBJ1-6, with a tentative D call TRBD1 (6 bases). The CDR3 loop reads CASSFTGQNSPLHF. The DNA of the CDR3 is TGTGCCAGCAGTTTTACAGGACAGAATTCACCCCTCCACTTT.